The 5 T cell receptor beta chains in this list originate from one sample, sequenced in a study of human T cells and chemical hapten exposure. TCRdb reanalysed the RACE reads using MiXCR and keeps one entry per CDR3 protein. The table shows 380,000 or so distinct CDR3 sequences, with around 5.5% occurring only once. Regarding time point: pre-sensitization, week 0. Regarding treatment: therapeutic diphenylcyclopropenone sensitization with weekly scalp DPC. The specimen was whole blood, collected in connection with sensitization to the hapten diphenylcyclopropenone (DPC). These receptors all stem from a woman younger than 35 with alopecia areata. Some clones in this sample may be carry-over from other donors' samples.

This clonotype was counted many times. The junction departs from the called germline gene at one end, perhaps through a read error. V is TRBV5-1 and J is TRBJ1-1, with D uncertain. Germline V gene sequence: CDR1 SGHRS, CDR2 YFSETQ. This CDR3 has 13 residues. The CDR3 region is CASSLRQNTEAFF. The CDR3 nucleotides are TGTGCCAGCAGCCTAAGACAGAACACTGAAGCTTTCTTT.

Only a few counts were recorded for this clonotype. J is TRBJ2-1 and V is TRBV12-5; D not certain. The length of the CDR3 is 10 residues. The germline V and J ends were trimmed by 3 bases and 9 bases, with 3 bases remaining between them. In germline, CDR1 is LGHNT, CDR2 FRNRAP. CDR3 bases: TGTGCTAGTGGTTTCGGTGAGCAGTTCTTC. Amino acids: CASGFGEQFF.

There are many counts of this clonotype. V usage is TRBV5-5 and J usage is TRBJ1-4, with TRBD1 identical over 7 bases. Germline trimming cut 7 bases from V and 8 bases from J; bases unmatched to any gene: 17. Germline CDR1 is SGHKS and CDR2 is YYEKEE (reference sequence). This CDR3 is built from 16 residues. The CDR3 region has the DNA TGTGCCAGCGGAGGAGGAGGGGGCCAGTGGAGCGAAAAACTGTTTTTT. Translated, it gives CASGGGGGQWSEKLFF.

This clonotype was recorded a few times. The V gene is TRBV14, the J gene TRBJ2-7; 13 bases align to TRBD2. J gave up 0 bases and V 2 bases, and 13 bases lay outside the gene matches. Germline lookup yields CDR1 SGHDN and CDR2 FVKESK. This CDR3 region has 20 residues. The CDR3 bases are TGTGCCAGCAGCCAATTGGCTCCGGGACTAGCGGGGACGAGCTCCTACGAGCAGTACTTC. Amino acids: CASSQLAPGLAGTSSYEQYF.

The rearrangement links TRBV6-1 to TRBJ1-1; D gene unclear. The length of the CDR3 is 12 residues. The germline V gene has CDR1 MNHNS and CDR2 SASEGT. V was cut by 5 bases and J by 7 bases, with 11 bases left in between. The CDR3 here is CASSPLGLEAFF. The CDR3 coding sequence is TGTGCCAGCAGTCCCCTAGGACTTGAAGCTTTCTTT.